The 27 T cell receptor beta chains below come from one sample, sequenced in a study of cytomegalovirus exposure and HLA in healthy donors. Libraries were prepared by immunoSEQ multiplex PCR; TCRdb keeps only in-frame clonotypes and omits some of them. The sample lists about 240,000 clones; roughly 89% were seen once. The sequenced sample was PBMCs. These receptors all come from a man younger than 30 in good health and CMV-seronegative.

Only one count was recorded for this clone. V and J are TRBV28 and TRBJ2-3, with a tentative D call TRBD1 (5 bases). Trimming left V 3 bases short and J 6 bases short, with 16 bases between. The V gene's germline CDR1 is MDHEN and CDR2 SYDVKM. The CDR3 runs to 15 residues. This CDR3 reads CASSLTDKPGDTQYF. DNA for the CDR3: TGTGCCAGCAGTTTGACGGACAAACCTGGGGATACGCAGTATTTT.

The chain joins TRBV27 to TRBJ2-7, with TRBD2 matching 8 bases. J gave up 2 bases and V 8 bases, and 8 bases lay outside the gene matches. The germline V gene has CDR1 MNHEY and CDR2 SMNVEV (reference sequence). The CDR3 spans 14 residues. The CDR3 here is CASGSTGGTYEQYF. CDR3 nucleotide sequence: TGTGCCAGCGGATCGACGGGGGGGACCTACGAGCAGTACTTC.

The V call is TRBV20-1, the J call TRBJ1-4; D not resolved. The CDR3 has 11 residues. V was clipped by 4 bases and J by 5 bases, with 5 bases between them. Germline assignment: CDR1 DFQATT and CDR2 SNEGSKA (reference sequence). The CDR3 DNA is TGCAGTGCTAAGCTGAATGAAAAACTGTTTTTT. Protein: CSAKLNEKLFF.

This rearrangement joins TRBV11-3 to TRBJ2-3, with TRBD2 matching 13 bases. Germline V gene lookup returns CDR1 SGHNT and CDR2 YENEEA. The CDR3 is 16 residues long. V lost 5 bases, J lost 6 bases, and 8 bases stayed unmatched. CDR3 residues: CASSIRTSGGPDTQYF. For the CDR3, the DNA is TGTGCCAGCAGCATTCGGACTAGCGGGGGCCCGGATACGCAGTATTTT.

This clone was recorded once. The rearrangement uses TRBV12-5 and TRBJ2-1, with 8 bases identical to TRBD2. The CDR3 length is 15 residues. Germline V gives CDR1 LGHNT, CDR2 FRNRAP. V lost 6 bases to trimming and J lost 6 bases; unmatched junction nucleotides: 10. The CDR3 DNA sequence: TGTGCTAGTGGGATTCGGCGGGGGGACTCCAATGAGCAGTTCTTC. It yields the protein CASGIRRGDSNEQFF.

This clone was recorded once. This chain uses TRBV29-1 with TRBJ1-4, with TRBD1 identical over 8 bases. CDR1 and CDR2 (germline): SQVTM, ANQGSEA. V dropped 6 bases and J dropped 6; count of bases not matched to a gene: 6. This CDR3 has 13 amino acids. The CDR3 loop reads CSVRTGSDEKLFF. CDR3 coding DNA: TGCAGCGTCCGGACAGGGAGTGATGAAAAACTGTTTTTT. Full variable domain (missing parts from reference TRBV29-1 and TRBJ1-4): SAVISQKPSRDICQRGTSLTIQCQVDSQVTMMFWYRQQPGQSLTLIATANQGSEATYESGFVIDKFPISRPNLTFSTLTVSNMSPEDSSIYLCSVRTGSDEKLFFGSGTQLSVL.

A note on this clone: A read error is possible here, since a much larger clone lies one base away. Within the sample, other DNA sequences also encode this same CDR3. The chain carries TRBV5-6 and TRBJ1-4; no firm D call. The germline gives CDR1 SGHDT, CDR2 YYEEEE. This CDR3 region has 13 residues. With 0 bases removed from V and 6 bases from J, the gap between germline ends came to 6 bases. CDR3 amino acids: CASSLVRDEKLFF. CDR3 DNA: TGTGCCAGCAGCTTGGTCCGGGATGAAAAACTGTTTTTT.

This chain's CDR3 is CASSSSGEFYEQYF. CDR3 coding DNA: TGTGCCAGCAGCTCTAGCGGGGAGTTCTACGAGCAGTACTTC. The rearrangement uses TRBV7-2 and TRBJ2-7, with 9 bases identical to TRBD2. J lost 3 bases, V lost 4 bases, and 4 bases had no gene match. Germline assignment: CDR1 SGHTA and CDR2 FQGNSA. The CDR3 length is 14 residues.

This chain connects TRBV5-1 to TRBJ1-4; TRBD1 is a possible D gene (5 bases). Germline V CDR1 and CDR2: SGHRS, YFSETQ. The CDR3 has 15 amino acids. V lost 0 bases and J 5 bases, leaving 11 bases between the germline ends. The CDR3: CASSLEGALNEKLFF. The CDR3 DNA reads TGCGCCAGCAGCTTGGAAGGGGCCTTGAATGAAAAACTGTTTTTT.

The chain is built from TRBV28 and TRBJ2-1; 14 bases map to TRBD2. CDR1 is MDHEN and CDR2 is SYDVKM in the germline V gene. V dropped 7 bases and J dropped 4; count of bases not matched to a gene: 6. The CDR3 contains 16 residues. The CDR3 nucleotides read TGTGCCAGCACCCTGACTAGCGGGAGGGGGTACAATGAGCAGTTCTTC. The encoded protein is CASTLTSGRGYNEQFF.

This chain connects TRBV7-9 to TRBJ2-7; 7 nucleotides agree with TRBD1. CDR1 is SEHNR and CDR2 is FQNEAQ in the germline V gene (reference sequence). The V segment lost 4 bases and the J segment 6 bases; nucleotides outside the gene matches: 15. The CDR3 has 16 amino acids. DNA for the CDR3: TGTGCCAGCAGCTCCTCGGGCAGGGGGTCATGGGTCGAGCAGTACTTC. This translates into CASSSSGRGSWVEQYF.

As DNA, the CDR3 is TGTGCCAGCAGTTCCGGACTAGCGGGACTTCAAGAGACCCAGTACTTC. It translates to CASSSGLAGLQETQYF. This chain joins TRBV28 and TRBJ2-5, with 12 bases aligning to TRBD2. The V segment lost 4 bases and the J segment 2 bases; nucleotides outside the gene matches: 5. The CDR3 spans 16 residues. Germline CDR1 is MDHEN and CDR2 is SYDVKM.

The J gene is TRBJ1-6, the V gene TRBV5-4, with 8 bases that match TRBD1. The J segment lost 9 bases and the V segment lost 2 bases, leaving 16 bases of the junction unmatched. Germline assignment: CDR1 SGHNT and CDR2 YYREEE (reference sequence). The CDR3 runs to 18 residues. CDR3 sequence: CASSFVLQGAGEFSPLHF. In DNA form, the CDR3 reads TGTGCCAGCAGCTTTGTTTTGCAGGGGGCCGGGGAATTTTCACCCCTCCACTTT.

This rearrangement joins TRBV4-3 to TRBJ1-2, with 8 bases lining up with TRBD1. The CDR3 has 14 amino acids. Losses at the gene ends were 5 bases for V and 7 bases for J; bases not matched to a gene: 9. The germline gives CDR1 LGHNA, CDR2 YSLEER. CDR3 amino acids: CASSTQQGALGYTF. The DNA for the CDR3 is TGCGCCAGCAGCACCCAGCAGGGGGCCCTTGGCTACACCTTC.

The chain recombines TRBV18 with TRBJ2-1; tentatively, D is TRBD2 (6 bases). The CDR3 is made up of 15 amino acids. Germline CDR1 KGHSH, CDR2 LQKENI. The germline V and J ends were trimmed by 6 bases and 7 bases, with 19 bases remaining between them. This CDR3 is CASSPEGGWVNEQFF. Here the CDR3 DNA reads TGTGCCAGCTCTCCGGAGGGTGGATGGGTAAATGAGCAGTTCTTC.

The chain recombines TRBV5-1 with TRBJ2-5; 7 bases match TRBD2. The CDR3 runs to 12 residues. J was trimmed by 9 bases and V by 4 bases; bases with no gene match: 6. Germline V lookup: CDR1 SGHRS, CDR2 YFSETQ. This CDR3 reads CASSPAGAAQYF. The CDR3 DNA is TGCGCCAGCAGCCCCGCGGGAGCGGCCCAGTACTTC.

The chain carries TRBV4-1 and TRBJ1-2; D is uncertain. Trimming took 0 bases from V and 13 from J, leaving 12 bases between them. The CDR3 length is 12 residues. Germline assignment: CDR1 MGHRA and CDR2 YSYEKL. The CDR3 DNA reads as TGCGCCAGCAGCCAAGATGCGAGGGTATGCACCTTC. It yields the protein CASSQDARVCTF.

This clone was recorded only once. The chain is built from TRBV6-5 and TRBJ1-3; 8 positions match TRBD1. J lost 4 bases, V lost 10 bases, and 9 bases had no gene match. The CDR3 sequence is 14 residues long. The germline V gene has CDR1 MNHEY and CDR2 SVGAGI. As DNA, the CDR3 is TGTGCCACCCGCAGGGGGCGAACAGGAAACACCATATATTTT. This sequence encodes CATRRGRTGNTIYF.

This clone was seen a handful of times. The genes are TRBV10-1 and TRBJ2-7; no firm D call. CDR1 is WNHNN, CDR2 SYGVQD, per germline (reference sequence). V gave up 0 bases and J gave up 6 bases, with 15 bases separating them. CDR3 size: 15 residues. The CDR3 is CASSESTRIGVEQYF. The CDR3 DNA sequence: TGCGCCAGCAGTGAGTCGACAAGGATAGGCGTCGAGCAGTACTTC.

CDR3 protein: CASRENRVTGELFF. In DNA, the CDR3 is TGTGCCAGCAGGGAAAACAGGGTAACCGGGGAGCTGTTTTTT. This sequence joins TRBV4-2 and TRBJ2-2, with D perhaps TRBD1 (6 bases). The ends were cut back, 6 bases at V and 5 bases at J, with 13 bases in the middle. The CDR3 loop spans 14 amino acids. Germline V lookup: CDR1 LGHNA, CDR2 YNFKEQ.

This sequence joins TRBV19 and TRBJ1-1; weak D call: TRBD1 (5 bases). V lost 3 bases to trimming and J lost 4 bases, with 18 bases between them. The germline V gene has CDR1 LNHDA and CDR2 SQIVND (reference sequence). This CDR3 spans 16 amino acids. CDR3 region: CASSIQLWRRGTEAFF. CDR3 sequence (DNA): TGTGCCAGTAGTATTCAGCTTTGGAGGAGGGGCACTGAAGCTTTCTTT.

This clone occurred a few times. The CDR3 here is CASSDPGGSEKLFF. Written as DNA, the CDR3 is TGTGCCAGCAGTGATCCGGGGGGCTCTGAAAAACTGTTTTTT. The chain uses TRBV6-1 and TRBJ1-4; D is perhaps TRBD1 (6 bases). Germline V CDR1 and CDR2: MNHNS, SASEGT. The CDR3 is 14 residues long. The germline V and J ends were trimmed by 3 bases and 7 bases, with 12 bases remaining between them.

The sample holds a few counts of this clone. The chain uses TRBV7-2 and TRBJ2-1; D remains unclear. The CDR3 is made up of 12 amino acids. Germline values: CDR1 SGHTA, CDR2 FQGNSA. Deletions cut 0 bases from V and 9 bases from J, with 6 bases between. This chain's CDR3 is CASSLAPTEQFF. The CDR3 DNA follows: TGTGCCAGCAGCTTAGCACCTACTGAGCAGTTCTTC.

The rearrangement uses TRBV28 and TRBJ2-7; TRBD1 matches 10 bases. Losses at the gene ends were 11 bases for V and 4 bases for J; bases not matched to a gene: 8. CDR1 MDHEN and CDR2 SYDVKM come from the germline V gene. CDR3 size: 13 residues. DNA of the CDR3: TGTGCCCACAGGAGGACAGGGGGATACGAGCAGTACTTC. Translating gives CAHRRTGGYEQYF.

This sequence joins TRBV6-1 and TRBJ2-7; possible D gene TRBD1, 5 bases. V lost 4 bases and J 3 bases, leaving 10 bases between the germline ends. This CDR3 is built from 13 residues. CDR1 MNHNS and CDR2 SASEGT come from the germline V gene. In nucleotides, the CDR3 is TGTGCCAGCAGTGGGTACAGGAGCTACGAGCAGTACTTC. Encoded protein: CASSGYRSYEQYF.

The CDR3 loop is CASRDWNTDTQYF. In DNA form, the CDR3 reads TGTGCCAGCCGGGACTGGAACACAGATACGCAGTATTTT. The chain combines TRBV27 with TRBJ2-3, with a tentative D call TRBD2 (6 bases). CDR1 and CDR2 (germline): MNHEY, SMNVEV (reference sequence). Trimming took off 8 bases at V and 2 bases at J, with 11 bases between the two ends. The CDR3 contains 13 residues.

This chain joins TRBV9 and TRBJ1-6; TRBD1 is a possible D gene (5 bases). Germline V gene sequence: CDR1 SGDLS, CDR2 YYNGEE. V was pared by 7 bases and J by 8 bases, with 16 bases between. This CDR3 contains 14 residues. As DNA, the CDR3 is TGTGCCAGCGTCAGAAGGGGCAGGGATTCACCCCTCCACTTT. It translates to CASVRRGRDSPLHF.